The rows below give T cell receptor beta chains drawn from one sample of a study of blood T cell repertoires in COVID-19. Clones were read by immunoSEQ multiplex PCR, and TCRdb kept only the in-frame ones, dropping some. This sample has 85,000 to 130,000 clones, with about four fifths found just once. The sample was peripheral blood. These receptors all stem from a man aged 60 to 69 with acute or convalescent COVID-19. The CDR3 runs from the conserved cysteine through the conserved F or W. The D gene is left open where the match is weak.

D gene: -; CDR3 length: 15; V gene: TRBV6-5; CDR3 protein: CASSYSTGLGEKLFF
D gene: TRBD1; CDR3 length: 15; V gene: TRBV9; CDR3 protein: CASSLSTGGREKLFF
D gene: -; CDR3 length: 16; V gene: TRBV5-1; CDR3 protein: CASSITQGSSGNTIYF
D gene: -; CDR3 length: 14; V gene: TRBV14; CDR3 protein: CASSQDSGPYGYTF
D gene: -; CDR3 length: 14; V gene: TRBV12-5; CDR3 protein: CASGLTPGTDTQYF
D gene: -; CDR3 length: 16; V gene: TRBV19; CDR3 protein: CASSMERSRTGNTIYF
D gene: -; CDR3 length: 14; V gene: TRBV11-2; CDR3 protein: CASSPRVYPGEQFF
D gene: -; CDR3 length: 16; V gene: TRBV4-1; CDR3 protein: CASSQGGVLGSETQYF
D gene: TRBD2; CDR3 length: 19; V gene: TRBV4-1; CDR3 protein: CASSQLGLAGGPREFEQYF
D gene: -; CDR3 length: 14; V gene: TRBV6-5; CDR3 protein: CASSSGTSGNTIYF
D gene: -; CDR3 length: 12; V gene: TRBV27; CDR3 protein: CASRDGGVGYTF
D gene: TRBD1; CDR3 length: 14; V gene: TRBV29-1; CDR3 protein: CSVEPTGLRETQYF
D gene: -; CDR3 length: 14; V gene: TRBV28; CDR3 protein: CASSLDSPTYEQYF
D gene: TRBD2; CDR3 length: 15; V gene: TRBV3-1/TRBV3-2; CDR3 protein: CASSRPSGGSYEQYF
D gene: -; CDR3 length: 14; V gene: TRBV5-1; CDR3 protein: CASSWGEPQETQYF
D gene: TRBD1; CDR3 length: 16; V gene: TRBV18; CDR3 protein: CASSKLRGQGVDGYTF
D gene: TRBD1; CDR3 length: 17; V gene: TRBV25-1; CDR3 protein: CASSEWGQGAPGNTIYF
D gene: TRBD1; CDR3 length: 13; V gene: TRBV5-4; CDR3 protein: CASSFDRANTIYF
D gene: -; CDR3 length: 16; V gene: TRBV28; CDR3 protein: CASSSSGTSLLYEQYF
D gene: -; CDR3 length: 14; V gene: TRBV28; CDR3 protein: CASNSGAGNTEAFF
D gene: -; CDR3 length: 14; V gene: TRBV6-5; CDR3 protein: CASTFWRAGDTIYF
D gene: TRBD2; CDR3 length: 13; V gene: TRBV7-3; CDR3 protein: CASTELAGGKQFF
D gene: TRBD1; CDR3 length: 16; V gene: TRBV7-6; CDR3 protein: CASSLGQGRGANVLTF
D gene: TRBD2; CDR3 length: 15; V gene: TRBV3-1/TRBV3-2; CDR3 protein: CASSRLAGGNNEQFF
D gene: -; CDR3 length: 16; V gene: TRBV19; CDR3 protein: CASSSVGTSSYNEQFF
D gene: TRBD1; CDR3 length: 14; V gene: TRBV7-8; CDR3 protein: CASSLDRTNQPQHF
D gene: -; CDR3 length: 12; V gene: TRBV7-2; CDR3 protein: CASTLWQSEQFF
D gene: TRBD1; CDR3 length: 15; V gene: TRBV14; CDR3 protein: CASSQGRQGISPLHF
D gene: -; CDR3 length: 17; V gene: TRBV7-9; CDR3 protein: CASSRGGAGPYNYGYTF
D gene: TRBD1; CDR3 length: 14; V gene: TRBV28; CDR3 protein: CASKTGGNSYGYTF
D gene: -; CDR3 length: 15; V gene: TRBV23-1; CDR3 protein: CASSQPPDRFYEQYF
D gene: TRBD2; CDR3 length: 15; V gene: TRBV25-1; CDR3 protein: CASSPSGRDTGELFF
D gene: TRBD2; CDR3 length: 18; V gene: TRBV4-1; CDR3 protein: CASSQGDPGLARKNIQYF
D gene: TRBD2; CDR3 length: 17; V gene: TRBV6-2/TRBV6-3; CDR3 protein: CASSYSRLLGLGYEQYF
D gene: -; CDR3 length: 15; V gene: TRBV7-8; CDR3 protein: CASSLQGTVNQPQHF
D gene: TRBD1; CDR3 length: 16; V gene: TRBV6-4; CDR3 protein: CASSILSGTGNSPLHF
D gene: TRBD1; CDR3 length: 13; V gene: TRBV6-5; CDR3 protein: CASSLGTGREQYF
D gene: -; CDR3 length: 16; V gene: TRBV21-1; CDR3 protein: CASSKSGLANSYEQYF
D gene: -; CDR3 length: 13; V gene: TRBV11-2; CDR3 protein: CASSFGRGETQYF
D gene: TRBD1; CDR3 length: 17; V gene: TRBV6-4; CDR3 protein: CASSDLAGTGLTGELFF
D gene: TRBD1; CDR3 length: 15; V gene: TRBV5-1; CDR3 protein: CASSLSDRAHSPLHF
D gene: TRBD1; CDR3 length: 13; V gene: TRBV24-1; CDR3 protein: CATSDYRGRGYTF
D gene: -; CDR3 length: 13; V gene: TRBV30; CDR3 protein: CAWTLGGAYGYTF
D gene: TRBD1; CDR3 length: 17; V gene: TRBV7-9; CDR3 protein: CASSLGIRTGGLSEQFF
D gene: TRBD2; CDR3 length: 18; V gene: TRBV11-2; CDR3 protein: CASSLQGLAGVAYNEQFF
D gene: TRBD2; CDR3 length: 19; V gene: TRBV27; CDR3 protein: CASSRPPGLAGPGPNEQFF
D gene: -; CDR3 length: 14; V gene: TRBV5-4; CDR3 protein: CASSLAGADQPQHF
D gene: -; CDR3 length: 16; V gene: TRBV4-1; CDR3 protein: CASSLTFDSSPYEQYF
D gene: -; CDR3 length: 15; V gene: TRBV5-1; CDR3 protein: CASSLTVSNTGELFF
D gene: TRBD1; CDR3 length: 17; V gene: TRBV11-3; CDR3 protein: CASSFPAGGKNTGELFF
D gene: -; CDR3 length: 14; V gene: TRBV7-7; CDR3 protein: CASSLARGSDTQYF
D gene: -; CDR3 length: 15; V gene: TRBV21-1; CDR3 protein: CASSNGGTGGYEQYF
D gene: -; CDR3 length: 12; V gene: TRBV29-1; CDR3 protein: CSVERLDRLQFF
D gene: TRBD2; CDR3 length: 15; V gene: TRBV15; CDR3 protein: CATSITSGRGDTQYF
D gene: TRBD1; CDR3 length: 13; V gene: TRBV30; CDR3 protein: CAWSVQGDQPQHF